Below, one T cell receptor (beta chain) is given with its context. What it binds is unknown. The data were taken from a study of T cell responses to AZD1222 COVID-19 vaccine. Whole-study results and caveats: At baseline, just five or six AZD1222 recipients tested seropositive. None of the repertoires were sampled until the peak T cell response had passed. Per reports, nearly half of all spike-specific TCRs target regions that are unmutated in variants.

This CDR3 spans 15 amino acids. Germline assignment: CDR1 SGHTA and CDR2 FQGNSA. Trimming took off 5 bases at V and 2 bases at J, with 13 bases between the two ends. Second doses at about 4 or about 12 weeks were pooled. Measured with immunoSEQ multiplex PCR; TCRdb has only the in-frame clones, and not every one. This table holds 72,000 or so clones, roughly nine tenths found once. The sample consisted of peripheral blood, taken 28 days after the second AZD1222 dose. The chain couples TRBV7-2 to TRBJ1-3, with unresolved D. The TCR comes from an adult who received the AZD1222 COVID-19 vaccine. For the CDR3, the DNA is TGTGCCAGCAGCGCAGGAATGATTGCTGGAAACACCATATATTTT. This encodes CASSAGMIAGNTIYF.